The clone carrying this TCR beta chain was counted between two and nine times. Antigen specificity is unknown. These data are taken from a study of PD-1 blockade in classical Hodgkin lymphoma. General observations from the study: The authors excluded patients who started nivolumab under 1 year after ASCT. Patients with a complete response exhibited baseline diversity comparable to newly diagnosed patients.

Time point defined: cycle 4 day 1 (C4D1), after 6 weeks of nivolumab. There was relapse after autologous stem cell transplantation in every patient, and there was variation in brentuximab vedotin exposure. Isolation of CD8+ T cells from thawed PBMCs used magnetic negative selection. CDR3 size: 15 residues. Germline assignment: CDR1 LGHNA and CDR2 YSLEER. V was pared by 2 bases and J by 1 base, with 2 bases of the junction left unmatched. Profiled with immunoSEQ multiplex PCR; TCRdb holds only in-frame clones, not every one. The sample includes some 9,500 clones, approximately 74% of them seen just once.

The specimen was CD8+ T cells from blood, collected before the fourth cycle of nivolumab. The receptor was isolated from a human donor with classical Hodgkin lymphoma. The chain links TRBV4-3 to TRBJ1-1; 9 bases map to TRBD1. CDR3 coding DNA: TGCGCCAGCAGCCAAAAGGACAGGGGGAACACTGAAGCTTTCTTT. Residues: CASSQKDRGNTEAFF.